This TCR beta chain was profiled in a study of blood T cell repertoires in COVID-19 (dated by TCRdb to between 2020 and 2021). With respect to the entire study: Collaborator samples came from the United States, Italy and Spain and covered acute and convalescent phases of COVID-19. The sample metadata nearly always contained a de-identified subject ID, COVID-19 status, age in years and sex. HLA class I and class II types, where available, came from metadata supplied by the sample provider rather than from assay-based typing. Deeply sampled blood TCRbeta repertoires from subjects exposed to, actively infected with, or recovered from COVID-19 were included in the dataset. The prospective study material was composed of cDNA or gDNA derived from T cells, B-cell-depleted T cells, or PBMCs. The samples were drawn from the first 160 participants of the ongoing ImmuneRACE study and from about 1,200 subjects provided by 6 global collaborators. The repertoires were released in a freely available public database meant as a resource for research on the immune response to SARS-CoV-2. What the research found in general, with its limitations: The amount of clinical and demographic metadata varied by source and participant and was provided uncurated.

TCRbeta CDR3 regions were amplified from genomic DNA using the immunoSEQ Assay, a bias-controlled multiplex PCR. In the authors' own workflow: The number of nucleated cells in each sample was estimated by amplification of reference gene primers within the assay. Sequence reads were collapsed and filtered to measure the absolute abundance of every unique TCRbeta CDR3 rearrangement. For each sample, productive Simpson clonality was calculated as the square root of Simpson's diversity index over productive rearrangements. The source is immuneACCESS, and TCRdb retained only in-frame sequences with V and J called. Part of the clones is not carried over; for the studies checked, unresolved V genes explain less than half of this, and the remainder is unexplained. The D gene and trimming were derived from the DNA, and the V and J assignments and clone size from that table. A total of roughly 400,000 clones appear in this sample, roughly 91% of them only once. The leading ten clones occupy about 1.7% of the sample.

Worth noting for this clone: Its antigen remains undetermined. No per-base quality is available; no much larger clone lies one base away.

In the prospective study, participants were about 18 to 95 years old, resided in fewer than 25 geographic areas of the United States, and were enrolled through a virtual design. To assign participants to cohorts, the prospective study relied on clinical history that participants themselves reported in a screening survey and a study questionnaire. Recovered participants in ImmuneRACE Cohort 3 were defined as having two consecutive negative NP/OP PCR tests, clearance from a healthcare professional, or resolution of symptoms. In the prospective study, whole blood, serum and a nasopharyngeal or oropharyngeal swab were collected from each participant by mobile phlebotomists. Prospective study participants could optionally give additional blood draws and questionnaires over a roughly 2-month period. Prospective study blood samples were shipped either frozen or at room temperature before DNA extraction.

From cysteine to phenylalanine, the CDR3 is 17 amino acids long. The read is trimmed to its CDR3 DNA, 51 bases read in frame from base 1. Germline trimming amounts to 4 bases on V and 0 bases on J, with 6 as the count of junction bases outside the gene matches. CDR1 is given as SGDLS and CDR2 as YYNGEE, both from the germline V gene. The sequencing sample was made of PBMCs or T cells enriched from blood (not recorded which). The receptor comes from a woman in her twenties or thirties who had recovered from COVID-19. The V and J segments used are TRBV9 and TRBJ2-6, with TRBD1 identical over 8 junction bases. The DNA sequence is given as TGTGCCAGCAGCCAAGGACAGGGACGCTCTGGGGCCAACGTCCTGACTTTC. Its coded protein is CASSQGQGRSGANVLTF.